One and the same sample provided the 18 T cell receptor beta chains below, sequenced in a study of T cells expressing NK-cell markers. Each CDR3 protein gets one entry in TCRdb, which reprocessed the 5' RACE reads and gives no DNA. Recorded for this sample: about 550,000 distinct CDR3 sequences. The sample was blood T cells: a sorted CD56 or NKG2C T cell subset, CD4+ or CD8+ T cells, or bulk PBMC T cells (not recorded which). These receptors were obtained from a man between 18 and 35 years old in good health.

V is TRBV5-1 and J is TRBJ2-7. The V gene's germline CDR1 is SGHRS and CDR2 YFSETQ. The CDR3 loop spans 13 amino acids. The CDR3 spells CASSWDSSYEQYF.

V and J are TRBV4-1 and TRBJ2-4. Germline CDR1 and CDR2: MGHRA and YSYEKL. This CDR3 is built from 13 residues. CDR3 protein: CASSQDRQNIQYF.

The chain is built from TRBV5-1 and TRBJ1-1; the D gene TCRdb calls, TRBD1, cannot be checked with no DNA. The germline V gene encodes CDR1 SGHRS and CDR2 YFSETQ. CDR3 size: 13 residues. CDR3: CASQTELNTEAFF.

J is TRBJ2-6 and V is TRBV6-5. CDR3 length: 14 residues. Germline V gives CDR1 MNHEY, CDR2 SVGAGI. This chain's CDR3 is CASSYSEGSNVLTF.

CDR3 sequence: CASQETGRINRAFF. This chain joins TRBV12-3 or TRBV12-4 and TRBJ1-1; TCRdb gives TRBD1 as the D gene, but with no DNA this cannot be confirmed. The CDR3 has 14 residues.

The J gene is TRBJ2-1, the V gene TRBV3-1; TCRdb gives TRBD1 as the D gene, but with no DNA this cannot be confirmed. Per the germline V gene, CDR1 is LGHDT and CDR2 is YNNKEL (reference sequence). The CDR3 is 18 residues long. The CDR3 is CASSLHESGTGGRNEQFF.

The chain carries TRBV20-1 and TRBJ2-1; TCRdb outputs TRBD1, but without DNA this stays unchecked. Germline V gene sequence: CDR1 DFQATT, CDR2 SNEGSKA (reference sequence). CDR3 length: 13 amino acids. CDR3 loop: CSARPGLGNEQFF.

This chain connects TRBV20-1 to TRBJ1-2. There are 17 residues in the CDR3. The germline gives CDR1 DFQATT, CDR2 SNEGSKA (reference sequence). CDR3 sequence reads: CSASLAVSPLNPHGYTF.

This chain uses TRBV29-1 with TRBJ1-1; TCRdb's D gene call, TRBD1, goes unchecked for lack of DNA. The CDR3 totals 12 residues. CDR1 is SQVTM, CDR2 ANQGSEA, per germline. The CDR3 sequence: CSVKVLGREAFF. Full variable domain (rest looked up from reference TRBV29-1 and TRBJ1-1): SAVISQKPSRDICQRGTSLTIQCQVDSQVTMMFWYRQQPGQSLTLIATANQGSEATYESGFVIDKFPISRPNLTFSTLTVSNMSPEDSSIYLCSVKVLGREAFFGQGTRLTVV.

CDR3 protein: CASSPSNQETQYF. V is TRBV18 and J is TRBJ2-5. The CDR3 is made up of 13 amino acids. From germline, CDR1 is KGHSH and CDR2 LQKENI.

The gene calls are TRBV20-1 and TRBJ2-5; the TCRdb D gene call, TRBD1, has no DNA to confirm it. Germline CDR1 is DFQATT and CDR2 is SNEGSKA (reference sequence). The CDR3 runs 16 residues. The CDR3 loop is CSARGPLIRGHETQYF.

The chain combines TRBV6-5 with TRBJ2-1; TCRdb indicates TRBD2, and absent DNA this call remains unverified. CDR1 is MNHEY and CDR2 is SVGAGI in the germline V gene. The CDR3 has 18 residues. Here the CDR3 reads CASSTPIGRDSPYNEQFF.

V usage is TRBV12-3 or TRBV12-4 and J usage is TRBJ2-7; TCRdb picks TRBD2, but there is no DNA to check that call. The CDR3 extends over 15 amino acids. CDR3 in amino acids: CASSSLALGTYEQYF.

J is TRBJ2-3 and V is TRBV4-2; TCRdb reports TRBD2, a call that lacks DNA to check it against. This CDR3 contains 16 residues. CDR1 is LGHNA and CDR2 is YNFKEQ in the germline V gene. The CDR3 region is CASSQETSGRADTQYF.

The genes are TRBV18 and TRBJ2-3; lacking DNA, the TRBD1 call made by TCRdb goes unchecked. Germline V gene data show CDR1 as KGHSH and CDR2 as LQKENI. The CDR3 spans 13 residues. The CDR3 loop is CASSPNRADTQYF. The full variable domain, rest sourced from reference TRBV18 and TRBJ2-3, is NAGVMQNPRHLVRRRGQEARLRCSPMKGHSHVYWYRQLPEEGLKFMVYLQKENIIDESGMPKERFSAEFPKEGPSILRIQQVVRGDSAAYFCASSPNRADTQYFGPGTRLTVL.

This chain links TRBV20-1 with TRBJ2-7; lacking DNA, the TRBD2 call made by TCRdb goes unchecked. Germline values: CDR1 DFQATT, CDR2 SNEGSKA (reference sequence). The CDR3 sequence is 15 residues long. The CDR3 region is CSARDAGTSVYEQYF.

The rearrangement links TRBV5-6 to TRBJ2-7; TCRdb reports TRBD2, a call that lacks DNA to check it against. CDR1 is SGHDT, CDR2 YYEEEE, per germline. The CDR3 sequence is 15 residues long. CDR3 loop: CASSPLGTASYEQYF.

V and J are TRBV29-1 and TRBJ2-7; TCRdb lists TRBD1, though no DNA is available to test this call. The CDR3 contains 11 residues. Germline CDR1 reads SQVTM; CDR2 reads ANQGSEA. The CDR3 is CSVASGGEQYF.